A few counts support the clone carrying this TCR beta chain. Its antigen remains unidentified. Donors in the study were healthy people who gave bone marrow. This entry comes from a study of cytomegalovirus exposure and HLA in healthy donors. The ends were cut back, 0 bases at V and 7 bases at J, with 5 bases in the middle. CDR3 length equals 12 residues. The germline CDR1 and CDR2 sequences are SGHDT and YYEEEE. PCR involved 60 Vbeta and 13 Jbeta primers. The method was immunoSEQ multiplex PCR; TCRdb's version includes in-frame clones alone and lacks a portion of them. The data hold some 150,000 clones, with about 75% observed a single time. Overall study results and limits: Most TCR beta V segments were productive about 87% or about 30% of the time in an earlier analysis. TRBV6-2, TRBV6-3 and some other V segments were excluded as indistinguishable. Researchers reported in a later analysis that common viral pathogens appeared linked to several top clusters.

The TCR sequence derives from a woman in her 40s in good health and CMV-seronegative. Sequences were obtained from PBMCs. The rearrangement uses TRBV5-6 and TRBJ1-5, with D hard to call. CDR3 nucleotides: TGTGCCAGCAGCTTGGGACACCAGCCCCAGCATTTT. This translates into CASSLGHQPQHF.